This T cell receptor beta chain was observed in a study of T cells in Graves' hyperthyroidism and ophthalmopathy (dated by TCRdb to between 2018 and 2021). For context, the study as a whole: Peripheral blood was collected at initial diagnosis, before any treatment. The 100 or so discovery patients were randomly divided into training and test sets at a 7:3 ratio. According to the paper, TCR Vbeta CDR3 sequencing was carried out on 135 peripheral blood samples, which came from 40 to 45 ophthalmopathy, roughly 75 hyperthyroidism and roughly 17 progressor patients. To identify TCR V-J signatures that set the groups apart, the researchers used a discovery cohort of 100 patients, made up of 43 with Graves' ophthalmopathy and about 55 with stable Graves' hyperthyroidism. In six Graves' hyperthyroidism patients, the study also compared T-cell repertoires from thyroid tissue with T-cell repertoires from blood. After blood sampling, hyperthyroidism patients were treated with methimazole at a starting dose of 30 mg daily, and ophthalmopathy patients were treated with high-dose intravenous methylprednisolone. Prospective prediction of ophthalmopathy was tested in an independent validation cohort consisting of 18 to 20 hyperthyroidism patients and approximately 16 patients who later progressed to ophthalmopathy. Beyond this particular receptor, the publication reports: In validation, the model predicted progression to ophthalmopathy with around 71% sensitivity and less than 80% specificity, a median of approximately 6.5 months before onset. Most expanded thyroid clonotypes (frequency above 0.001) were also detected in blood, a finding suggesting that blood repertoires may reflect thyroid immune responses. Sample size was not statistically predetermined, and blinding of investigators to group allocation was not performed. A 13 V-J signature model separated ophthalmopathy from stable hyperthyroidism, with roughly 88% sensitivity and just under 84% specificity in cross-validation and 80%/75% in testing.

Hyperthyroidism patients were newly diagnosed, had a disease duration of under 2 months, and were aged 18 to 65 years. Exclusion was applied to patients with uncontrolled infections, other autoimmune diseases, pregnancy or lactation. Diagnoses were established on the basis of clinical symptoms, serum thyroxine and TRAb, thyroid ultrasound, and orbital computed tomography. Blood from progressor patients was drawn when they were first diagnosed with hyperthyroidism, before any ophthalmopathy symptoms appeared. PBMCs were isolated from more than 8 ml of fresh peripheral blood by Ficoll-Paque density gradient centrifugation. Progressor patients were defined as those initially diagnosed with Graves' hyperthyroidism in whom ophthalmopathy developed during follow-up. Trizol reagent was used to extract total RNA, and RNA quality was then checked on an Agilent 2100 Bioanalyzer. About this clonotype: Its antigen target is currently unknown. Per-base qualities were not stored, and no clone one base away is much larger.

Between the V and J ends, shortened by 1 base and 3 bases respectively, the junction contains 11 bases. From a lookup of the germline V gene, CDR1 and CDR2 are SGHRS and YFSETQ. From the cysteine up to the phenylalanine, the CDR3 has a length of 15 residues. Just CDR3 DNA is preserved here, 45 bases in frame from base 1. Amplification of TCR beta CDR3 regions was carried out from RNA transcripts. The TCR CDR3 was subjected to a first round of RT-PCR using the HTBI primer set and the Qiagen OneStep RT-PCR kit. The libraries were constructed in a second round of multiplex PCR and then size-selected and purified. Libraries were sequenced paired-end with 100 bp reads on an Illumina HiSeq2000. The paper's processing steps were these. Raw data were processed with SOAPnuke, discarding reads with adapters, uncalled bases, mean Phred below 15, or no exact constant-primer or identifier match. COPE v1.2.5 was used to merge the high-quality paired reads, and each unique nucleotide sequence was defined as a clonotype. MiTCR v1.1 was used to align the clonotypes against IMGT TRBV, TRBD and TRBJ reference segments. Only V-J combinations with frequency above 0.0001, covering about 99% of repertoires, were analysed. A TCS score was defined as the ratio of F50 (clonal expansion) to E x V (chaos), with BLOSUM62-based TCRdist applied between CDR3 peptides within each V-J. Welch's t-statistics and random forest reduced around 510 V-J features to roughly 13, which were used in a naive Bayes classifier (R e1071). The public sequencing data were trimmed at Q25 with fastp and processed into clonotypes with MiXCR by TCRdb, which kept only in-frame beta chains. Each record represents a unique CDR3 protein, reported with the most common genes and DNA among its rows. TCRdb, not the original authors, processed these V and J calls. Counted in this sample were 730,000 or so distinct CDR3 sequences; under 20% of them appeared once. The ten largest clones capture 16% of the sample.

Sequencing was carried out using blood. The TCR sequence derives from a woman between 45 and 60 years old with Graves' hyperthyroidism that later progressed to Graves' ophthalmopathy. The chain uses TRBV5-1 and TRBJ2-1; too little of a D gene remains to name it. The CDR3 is CASSLSSADYNEQFF. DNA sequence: TGCGCCAGCAGCTTGTCTTCCGCAGACTACAATGAGCAGTTCTTC.